This T cell receptor beta chain was found in a study of T cells after yellow fever vaccination. A single record per CDR3 protein comes from TCRdb applying MiXCR to the 5' RACE reads. The profile covers some 200,000 distinct CDR3 sequences, with about 3% appearing a single time and about 3.3% taken by the ten largest. CDR1 and CDR2 (germline): ENHRY, SYGVKD. This CDR3 has 14 residues. The V and J ends lost 11 bases and 2 bases respectively, with 16 bases between them. This clonotype was seen ten or more times. The chain recombines TRBV10-3 with TRBJ2-1; D not resolved. The sequenced sample was CD4+ T cells sorted from PBMCs, obtained 10 days after the yellow fever booster vaccination. The sequence derives from a man between 18 and 29 years old who received the YFV17D yellow fever vaccine. CDR3 amino acids: CAGRHDDPYNEQFF. The CDR3, as DNA: TGTGCCGGACGACACGATGACCCCTACAATGAGCAGTTCTTC.